The rows below give T cell receptor beta chains drawn from one sample of a study of blood T cell repertoires in COVID-19. Profiling relied on immunoSEQ multiplex PCR, and the TCRdb table lists in-frame clones only, not all of them. The repertoire has 13,000 to 15,000 clones, 84% of them found once; the top ten carry 32%. Sequencing used peripheral blood. All receptors come from a man between 50 and 59 years old with active COVID-19. Both conserved end residues are part of each CDR3. The order of the fields is V gene, clone size, D gene, J gene, CDR3 DNA, CDR3 protein. D genes are given only for firm matches. Not all rows give a size; the values are once, few, many and, for expanded clones, a class.

v_call: TRBV7-9
clone_size: -
d_call: -
j_call: TRBJ2-3
cdr3_nt: TGTGCCAGCAGCCCCCGGGCAGGGGCTAGCACAGATACGCAGTATTTT
cdr3_aa: CASSPRAGASTDTQYF

v_call: TRBV9
clone_size: -
d_call: -
j_call: TRBJ1-1
cdr3_nt: TGTGCCAGCAGCGGAACGACAGACATGAACACTGAAGCTTTCTTT
cdr3_aa: CASSGTTDMNTEAFF

v_call: TRBV5-6
clone_size: -
d_call: TRBD1
j_call: TRBJ1-5
cdr3_nt: TGTGCCAGCAGCAGCTTTACAGGGGGCGGGCAGCCCCAGCATTTT
cdr3_aa: CASSSFTGGGQPQHF

v_call: TRBV15
clone_size: once
d_call: -
j_call: TRBJ1-1
cdr3_nt: TGTGCCACGGGGCCAGACCCGAACACTGAAGCTTTCTTT
cdr3_aa: CATGPDPNTEAFF

v_call: TRBV4-1
clone_size: -
d_call: -
j_call: TRBJ1-1
cdr3_nt: TGCGCCAGCAGCCTCGCCGGGGACACTGAAGCTTTCTTT
cdr3_aa: CASSLAGDTEAFF

v_call: TRBV9
clone_size: -
d_call: TRBD1
j_call: TRBJ2-3
cdr3_nt: TGTGCCAGCAGCGTAGATGGGACAGGGGGCGAGCCGCAGTATTTT
cdr3_aa: CASSVDGTGGEPQYF

v_call: TRBV15
clone_size: once
d_call: -
j_call: TRBJ2-7
cdr3_nt: TGTGCCACCAGCAGAGATCGTAATAATGAGGGCGAGCAGTACTTC
cdr3_aa: CATSRDRNNEGEQYF

v_call: TRBV24-1
clone_size: -
d_call: -
j_call: TRBJ2-1
cdr3_nt: TGTGCCACCAGTGATTTGGACGGGAGCGGCAATGAGCAGTTCTTC
cdr3_aa: CATSDLDGSGNEQFF

v_call: TRBV11-2
clone_size: -
d_call: -
j_call: TRBJ2-5
cdr3_nt: TGTGCCAGCAGCTTAGTTGGGGGGACTTTTAGAGAGACCCAGTACTTC
cdr3_aa: CASSLVGGTFRETQYF

v_call: TRBV28
clone_size: -
d_call: TRBD1
j_call: TRBJ2-3
cdr3_nt: TGTGCCAGCAGTTTAAATACAGGGGGCCGCACAGATACGCAGTATTTT
cdr3_aa: CASSLNTGGRTDTQYF

v_call: TRBV5-1
clone_size: -
d_call: -
j_call: TRBJ2-3
cdr3_nt: TGCGCCAGCAGCTTGGTCCAGGGCGCAGATACGCAGTATTTT
cdr3_aa: CASSLVQGADTQYF

v_call: TRBV4-1
clone_size: -
d_call: TRBD1
j_call: TRBJ2-2
cdr3_nt: TGCGCCAGCAGCCTTGAGAAGACAGGGTTCGGCGGGGAGCTGTTTTTT
cdr3_aa: CASSLEKTGFGGELFF

v_call: TRBV5-8
clone_size: medium-sized
d_call: -
j_call: TRBJ1-1
cdr3_nt: TGTGCCAGCAGACTGGGGCCAAGTGAAGCTTTCTTT
cdr3_aa: CASRLGPSEAFF